A selection of T cell receptor beta chains follows, all from one sample in a study of blood T cell repertoires in COVID-19. The protocol was immunoSEQ multiplex PCR, while the TCRdb copy is restricted to in-frame clones and leaves out a portion. The sample shows a few hundred thousand clones, more than 75% of them seen only once. The specimen sequenced was PBMCs or T cells enriched from blood (not recorded which). These receptor sequences come from a woman aged 45-65 years who had been exposed to COVID-19. Each CDR3 is given with its conserved first and last residue. The order of the fields is D gene, J gene, V gene, clone size, CDR3 protein, CDR3 DNA. The D gene is left open where the match is weak. The size of a clone is reported for some rows only, either as once, few or many, or as a class for expanded clones.

>-|TRBJ2-7|TRBV5-8|-
CASSIQTGTLLGYF
TGTGCCAGCAGCATCCAGACAGGGACTCTCTTGGGGTACTTC
>TRBD1|TRBJ1-1|TRBV2|-
CASKFGTGNTEAFF
TGTGCCAGCAAATTTGGGACAGGCAACACTGAAGCTTTCTTT
>-|TRBJ1-1|TRBV28|-
CASRPSLRGTEAFF
TGTGCCAGCAGGCCATCGCTGAGAGGCACTGAAGCTTTCTTT
>-|TRBJ1-6|TRBV24-1|-
CATTPLYREGNSPLHF
TGTGCCACCACCCCGCTTTACAGGGAGGGGAATTCACCCCTCCACTTT
>-|TRBJ2-2|TRBV18|-
CASSEQGGGELFF
TGTGCCAGCTCGGAGCAGGGAGGAGGGGAGCTGTTTTTT
>TRBD2|TRBJ2-2|TRBV5-1|-
CASGRFGLAGFANTGELFF
TGCGCCAGCGGAAGATTTGGACTAGCGGGTTTCGCGAACACCGGGGAGCTGTTTTTT
>-|TRBJ1-2|TRBV24-1|-
CATSDYRDGYTF
TGTGCCACCAGTGATTACAGGGATGGCTACACCTTC
>-|TRBJ1-4|TRBV5-6|few
CASSLYDPGPSNEKLFF
TGTGCCAGCAGCTTATACGACCCAGGGCCCTCTAATGAAAAACTGTTTTTT
>TRBD2|TRBJ2-1|TRBV6-2/TRBV6-3|-
CASSYPGLAGGFGQFF
TGTGCCAGCAGTTACCCCGGACTAGCGGGGGGGTTTGGGCAGTTCTTC
>TRBD1|TRBJ1-1|TRBV5-1|-
CASNPSGQGNTEAFF
TGCGCCAGTAACCCTTCTGGACAGGGAAACACTGAAGCTTTCTTT
>-|TRBJ1-4|TRBV5-4|-
CASSLNRRGIGEKLFF
TGTGCCAGCAGCTTAAATAGACGGGGGATTGGAGAAAAACTGTTTTTT
>-|TRBJ2-5|TRBV5-5|many
CASSSPDIETQYF
TGTGCCAGCAGCTCCCCGGACATAGAGACCCAGTACTTC
>-|TRBJ1-1|TRBV5-1|-
CASSSDSSVNTEAFF
TGCGCCAGCAGCTCAGACAGCTCAGTGAACACTGAAGCTTTCTTT
>-|TRBJ1-1|TRBV6-5|-
CASSPGGTSEAFF
TGTGCCAGCAGTCCCGGAGGAACCTCTGAAGCTTTCTTT
>TRBD1|TRBJ2-5|TRBV11-2|-
CASSRTGGDETQYF
TGTGCCAGCAGCCGGACAGGGGGTGATGAGACCCAGTACTTC
>-|TRBJ1-6|TRBV15|-
CATSRDPRGMSSPLHF
TGTGCCACCAGCAGAGATCCTAGGGGTATGTCTTCACCCCTCCACTTT
>TRBD2|TRBJ2-1|TRBV5-1|once
CASSSGVDNEQFF
TGCGCCAGCAGTAGCGGGGTAGACAATGAGCAGTTCTTC
>TRBD1|TRBJ1-5|TRBV2|few
CASSIWATGVQPQHF
TGTGCCAGCAGTATTTGGGCGACAGGGGTTCAGCCCCAGCATTTT
>TRBD1|TRBJ1-4|TRBV7-2|-
CASSLVGQGVNEKLFF
TGTGCCAGCAGCTTAGTGGGACAGGGGGTTAATGAAAAACTGTTTTTT
>-|TRBJ1-1|TRBV6-1|-
CASSGSHIGIHSMNTEAFF
TGTGCCAGCAGTGGTAGCCACATCGGCATTCACTCCATGAACACTGAAGCTTTCTTT
>-|TRBJ1-2|TRBV18|-
CASSNGGLHYGYTF
TGTGCCAGCTCAAATGGAGGGCTCCACTATGGCTACACCTTC
>TRBD1|TRBJ2-6|TRBV3-1/TRBV3-2|-
CASSLGTGGSGANVLTF
TGTGCCAGCAGCCTCGGGACAGGAGGGTCTGGGGCCAACGTCCTGACTTTC
>-|TRBJ1-1|TRBV12-5|-
CASGVAGAGTEAFF
TGTGCTAGTGGAGTCGCTGGAGCGGGCACTGAAGCTTTCTTT
>-|TRBJ1-1|TRBV28|-
CASSFRSGMNTEAFF
TGTGCCAGCAGTTTTCGTTCAGGGATGAACACTGAAGCTTTCTTT
>-|TRBJ2-1|TRBV5-1|-
CASSFGNRRDEQFF
TGCGCCAGCAGCTTCGGGAACAGGAGGGATGAGCAGTTCTTC
>TRBD1|TRBJ2-2|TRBV6-5|-
CASSYRPQGVTGELFF
TGTGCCAGCAGTTACAGGCCACAGGGGGTGACCGGGGAGCTGTTTTTT
>TRBD1|TRBJ1-6|TRBV19|-
CASSKTGASSYNSPLHF
TGTGCCAGTAGTAAAACAGGGGCCAGCTCCTATAATTCACCCCTCCACTTT
>-|TRBJ1-5|TRBV18|-
CASSPGGNQPQHF
TGTGCCAGCTCACCGGGGGGGAACCAGCCCCAGCATTTT
>-|TRBJ2-2|TRBV29-1|-
CSVGPRAGANTGELFF
TGCAGCGTCGGCCCCCGGGCGGGCGCGAACACCGGGGAGCTGTTTTTT
>TRBD1|TRBJ1-1|TRBV28|few
CASSLTGVSAFF
TGTGCCAGCAGCCTAACAGGGGTATCGGCTTTCTTT
>-|TRBJ1-5|TRBV3-1/TRBV3-2|-
CASSLEGQPQHF
TGTGCCAGCAGTTTGGAGGGTCAGCCCCAGCATTTT
>TRBD1|TRBJ1-4|TRBV7-8|-
CASSLGRGDRRREKLFF
TGTGCCAGCAGCTTAGGCAGGGGGGATCGGAGGCGTGAAAAACTGTTTTTT
>TRBD1|TRBJ1-1|TRBV19|-
CASTDRANTEAFF
TGTGCCAGTACTGACAGGGCTAACACTGAAGCTTTCTTT
>-|TRBJ2-3|TRBV10-3|-
CAISESGVGAPPDTQYF
TGTGCCATCAGTGAGTCCGGGGTAGGCGCCCCACCAGATACGCAGTATTTT
>-|TRBJ1-4|TRBV5-6|few
CASSLGVVTNEKLFF
TGTGCCAGCAGTCTTGGAGTGGTGACTAATGAAAAACTGTTTTTT
>-|TRBJ1-2|TRBV18|-
CASSPETGAIRGYTF
TGTGCCAGCTCACCGGAGACAGGAGCAATACGCGGCTACACCTTC
>TRBD1|TRBJ1-5|TRBV19|-
CASSTGTEDQPQHF
TGTGCCAGTAGCACCGGGACAGAGGATCAGCCCCAGCATTTT
>-|TRBJ1-1|TRBV10-2|-
CASRGAGTEAFF
TGCGCCAGCAGGGGGGCAGGGACTGAAGCTTTCTTT
>-|TRBJ1-1|TRBV29-1|-
CSVPPDRLNTEAFF
TGCAGCGTTCCTCCGGACAGATTGAACACTGAAGCTTTCTTT
>TRBD1|TRBJ2-7|TRBV20-1|-
CSASDDRGNRYEQYF
TGCAGTGCTAGTGACGACAGGGGGAATCGCTACGAGCAGTACTTC
>-|TRBJ2-5|TRBV5-5|-
CASSLVRVAETQYF
TGTGCCAGCAGCTTAGTCAGGGTCGCAGAGACCCAGTACTTC
>-|TRBJ2-1|TRBV27|-
CASSLVVSSYNEQFF
TGTGCCAGCAGTTTAGTGGTGAGCTCCTACAATGAGCAGTTCTTC
>-|TRBJ1-5|TRBV18|few
CASSPPGGMSQHF
TGTGCCAGCTCACCCCCGGGGGGGATGAGCCAGCATTTT
>-|TRBJ1-1|TRBV12-3/TRBV12-4|-
CASTMGGVGAFF
TGTGCCAGCACCATGGGGGGGGTAGGAGCTTTCTTT
>-|TRBJ2-1|TRBV11-2|-
CASSLVPGYNEQFF
TGTGCCAGCAGCTTAGTACCGGGTTACAATGAGCAGTTCTTC
>-|TRBJ1-3|TRBV6-5|once
CASTSVSGNTIYF
TGTGCCAGCACCAGTGTCTCTGGAAACACCATATATTTT
>TRBD1|TRBJ1-5|TRBV27|-
CASSPLGTANQPQHF
TGTGCCAGCAGTCCTCTCGGGACAGCCAATCAGCCCCAGCATTTT
>TRBD1|TRBJ2-7|TRBV19|-
CASRGGQGAFYEQYF
TGTGCCAGTAGAGGAGGACAGGGGGCCTTCTACGAGCAGTACTTC
>-|TRBJ1-1|TRBV11-2|-
CASSFGRRGFTEAFF
TGTGCCAGCAGCTTCGGGAGAAGAGGGTTCACTGAAGCTTTCTTT
>TRBD2|TRBJ2-1|TRBV28|-
CASSHRSGRHNEQFF
TGTGCCAGCAGCCACCGTAGCGGGCGACACAATGAGCAGTTCTTC
>-|TRBJ1-1|TRBV18|-
CASSPAGQDTEAFF
TGTGCCAGCTCACCCGCAGGGCAGGACACTGAAGCTTTCTTT
>-|TRBJ1-5|TRBV12-3/TRBV12-4|-
CASSSGARQPQHF
TGTGCCAGCAGTTCGGGAGCTAGGCAGCCCCAGCATTTT
>-|TRBJ1-1|TRBV15|-
CATSRAGTYTEAFF
TGTGCCACCAGCAGGGCAGGGACTTACACTGAAGCTTTCTTT
>TRBD1|TRBJ1-1|TRBV10-3|once
CAITKDRGRGTEAFF
TGTGCCATCACTAAAGACAGGGGGCGAGGCACTGAAGCTTTCTTT